One sample yielded the 23 T cell receptor beta chains listed below, sequenced in a study of graft-versus-host responses after intestinal transplantation. Here immunoSEQ multiplex PCR was the method, and the copy in TCRdb shows in-frame clones only, minus some. The sample carries approximately 100,000 clones, 86% recorded once. Sample: PBMCs, taken 255 days after intestinal transplant. These receptors came from a human patient who received an intestinal transplant, so some T cells may come from the graft donor.

The chain recombines TRBV5-4 with TRBJ2-5; possible D gene TRBD2, 5 bases. The CDR3 sequence is 16 residues long. The germline V gene has CDR1 SGHNT and CDR2 YYREEE (reference sequence). Trimming took 3 bases from V and 5 from J, leaving 20 bases between them. The CDR3 coding sequence is TGTGCCAGCAGCTGGCGCCAGATAGACCGGAGGGAGACCCAGTACTTC. It translates to CASSWRQIDRRETQYF.

The chain employs TRBV7-8 and TRBJ1-2; no clear D. This CDR3 is built from 15 residues. Looked up from germline, CDR1 is SGHVS and CDR2 is FQNEAQ. V lost 1 base and J 4 bases, leaving 13 bases between the germline ends. For the CDR3, the DNA is TGTGCCAGCAGCTTAGAAAGGTCGGAACCCTATGGCTACACCTTC. Translating gives CASSLERSEPYGYTF.

In the case of this clone: The same CDR3 can be traced to other DNA sequences in this sample. This chain links TRBV5-1 with TRBJ2-3; D is undetermined. This CDR3 region has 14 residues. Looked up from germline, CDR1 is SGHRS and CDR2 is YFSETQ. Trimming took off 0 bases at V and 1 base at J, with 6 bases between the two ends. The DNA for the CDR3 is TGCGCCAGCAGCTTGGCCGGCGGCACAGATACGCAGTATTTT. Translation gives CASSLAGGTDTQYF.

This clone was counted once. The rearrangement uses TRBV9 and TRBJ2-2; possibly TRBD2 for D (6 bases). The germline V gene encodes CDR1 SGDLS and CDR2 YYNGEE. The CDR3 sequence is 15 residues long. The ends were cut back, 5 bases at V and 5 bases at J, with 16 bases in the middle. In DNA form, the CDR3 reads TGTGCCAGCAGAACCGGGCTGGAGGGAACCGGGGAGCTGTTTTTT. This gives the protein CASRTGLEGTGELFF.

This chain links TRBV29-1 with TRBJ1-5, with TRBD1 as a possible D gene (6 bases). This CDR3 has 14 amino acids. Germline loops: CDR1 SQVTM, CDR2 ANQGSEA. Trimming cost V 5 bases and J 0 bases, with 11 bases left between them. The CDR3 DNA is TGCAGCGTTAAGGACAGCCATAGCAATCAGCCCCAGCATTTT. Translated: CSVKDSHSNQPQHF.

J is TRBJ2-1 and V is TRBV9, with 10 positions matching TRBD2. V dropped 4 bases and J dropped 0; count of bases not matched to a gene: 7. The CDR3 loop spans 17 amino acids. Germline assignment: CDR1 SGDLS and CDR2 YYNGEE. The CDR3 DNA reads as TGTGCCAGCAGCCAAACTAGCGGGGACACCTCCTACAATGAGCAGTTCTTC. This gives the protein CASSQTSGDTSYNEQFF.

The chain recombines TRBV6-5 with TRBJ1-3, with D hard to call. Germline lookup yields CDR1 MNHEY and CDR2 SVGAGI. The CDR3 runs to 13 residues. The ends were cut back, 8 bases at V and 0 bases at J, with 8 bases in the middle. Written as DNA, the CDR3 is TGTGCCAGCCACGGGTTCTCTGGAAACACCATATATTTT. Its translation: CASHGFSGNTIYF.

This sequence joins TRBV11-2 and TRBJ1-5; D unclear. The CDR3 covers 14 residues. Germline V lookup: CDR1 SGHAT, CDR2 FQNNGV. The germline V and J ends were trimmed by 3 bases and 0 bases, with 6 bases remaining between them. In nucleotides, the CDR3 is TGTGCCAGCAGCTTTTCCGGTAGCAATCAGCCCCAGCATTTT. Translation gives CASSFSGSNQPQHF.

The V call is TRBV28, the J call TRBJ1-2, with D possibly TRBD1 on 5 matching bases. CDR3 length: 13 residues. V was cut by 6 bases and J by 7 bases, with 15 bases left in between. Per the germline V gene, CDR1 is MDHEN and CDR2 is SYDVKM. The CDR3 here is CASSSGLLGGYTF. The CDR3 DNA is TGTGCCAGCAGCTCGGGACTTCTCGGTGGCTACACCTTC.

The rearrangement links TRBV5-1 to TRBJ2-7, with 7 positions matching TRBD1. V shed 4 bases and J 3 bases; nucleotides not matched to a gene: 13. The CDR3 spans 16 residues. Germline V CDR1 and CDR2: SGHRS, YFSETQ. As DNA, the CDR3 is TGCGCCAGCAGCGGGCGGACAGGCCTAGACCTCTACGAGCAGTACTTC. The encoded protein is CASSGRTGLDLYEQYF.

The chain is built from TRBV28 and TRBJ2-1; D is perhaps TRBD1 or TRBD2 (5 bases each). The V gene's germline CDR1 is MDHEN and CDR2 SYDVKM. The CDR3 loop spans 12 amino acids. V lost 7 bases and J 4 bases, leaving 8 bases between the germline ends. CDR3 sequence (DNA): TGTGCCAGCACTGGGGGTTACAATGAGCAGTTCTTC. It is translated as CASTGGYNEQFF.

V is TRBV10-3 and J is TRBJ1-2; D not certain. The CDR3 is 12 amino acids. Germline values: CDR1 ENHRY, CDR2 SYGVKD. The ends were cut back, 10 bases at V and 2 bases at J, with 11 bases in the middle. The CDR3 loop is CATVQANYGYTF. The CDR3 region has the DNA TGTGCCACCGTCCAAGCAAACTATGGCTACACCTTC.

V usage is TRBV5-6 and J usage is TRBJ2-2, with a weak D call TRBD1 (5 bases). This CDR3 spans 16 amino acids. The V and J ends lost 0 bases and 0 bases respectively, with 9 bases between them. Germline loops: CDR1 SGHDT, CDR2 YYEEEE. The CDR3 loop is CASSLGGRANTGELFF. As DNA, the CDR3 is TGTGCCAGCAGCTTGGGAGGCAGGGCGAACACCGGGGAGCTGTTTTTT.

This chain connects TRBV9 to TRBJ1-2; TRBD1 agrees at 7 bases. Trimming cost V 0 bases and J 0 bases; bases outside gene matches: 2. The length of the CDR3 is 15 residues. Per germline, CDR1 SGDLS and CDR2 YYNGEE. The CDR3 is CASSVGGTANYGYTF. The CDR3 nucleotides read TGTGCCAGCAGCGTAGGTGGGACAGCTAACTATGGCTACACCTTC.

The chain joins TRBV27 to TRBJ1-2; D remains unclear. Between the trimmed V and J ends, which lost 6 bases and 4 bases, there was a span of 9 bases. Germline V gene sequence: CDR1 MNHEY, CDR2 SMNVEV (reference sequence). This CDR3 contains 12 residues. For the CDR3, the DNA is TGTGCCAGCAGATCCAGTTCCTATGGCTACACCTTC. Encoded protein: CASRSSSYGYTF.

The table lists this clone with a count of one. The DNA of the CDR3 is TGCAGCGTTGGAAAGCCTGAAGCTTTCTTT. Its protein product is CSVGKPEAFF. This chain connects TRBV29-1 to TRBJ1-1; no clear D gene. V was clipped by 4 bases and J by 6 bases, with 6 bases between them. CDR1 is SQVTM and CDR2 is ANQGSEA in the germline V gene. The CDR3 is 10 residues long.

CDR3 sequence: CAWTQSSYNSPLHF. The CDR3 region has the DNA TGTGCCTGGACACAGAGCTCCTATAATTCACCCCTCCACTTT. This chain links TRBV30 with TRBJ1-6; D remains unclear. The V end was cut by 4 bases, the J end by 0 bases, with 7 bases between. From germline, CDR1 is GTSNPN and CDR2 SVGIG (reference sequence). This CDR3 region has 14 residues.

This chain connects TRBV5-1 to TRBJ1-1; 9 bases align to TRBD1. Germline lookup yields CDR1 SGHRS and CDR2 YFSETQ. Trimming removed 6 bases from V and 3 bases from J; junction bases left unmatched: 9. This CDR3 is built from 15 residues. The CDR3 reads CASNRGTGTYTEAFF. The DNA for the CDR3 is TGCGCCAGCAATAGGGGGACAGGGACCTACACTGAAGCTTTCTTT.

The chain employs TRBV10-3 and TRBJ2-1, with D unclear. The germline V gene encodes CDR1 ENHRY and CDR2 SYGVKD. The V and J ends lost 3 bases and 10 bases respectively, with 22 bases between them. CDR3 length: 16 residues. The CDR3 loop reads CAISDTPWRRVLEQFF. DNA for the CDR3: TGTGCCATCAGTGATACACCCTGGCGGCGAGTTCTGGAGCAGTTCTTC.

The rearrangement links TRBV5-1 to TRBJ2-3; D tentatively fits TRBD1 or TRBD2 (6 bases each). V lost 6 bases to trimming and J lost 2 bases, with 19 bases between them. The CDR3 covers 16 residues. CDR1 and CDR2 (germline): SGHRS, YFSETQ. CDR3 nucleotide sequence: TGCGCCAGCACCGAGGGGGGTAGCAGAATCACAGATACGCAGTATTTT. It codes for CASTEGGSRITDTQYF. The full variable domain, with the rest looked up from reference TRBV5-1 and TRBJ2-3, is KAGVTQTPRYLIKTRGQQVTLSCSPISGHRSVSWYQQTPGQGLQFLFEYFSETQRNKGNFPGRFSGRQFSNSRSEMNVSTLELGDSALYLCASTEGGSRITDTQYFGPGTRLTVL.

This chain uses TRBV25-1 with TRBJ2-7, with a weak D call TRBD1 (6 bases). Trimming took off 4 bases at V and 2 bases at J, with 9 bases between the two ends. The CDR3 length is 13 residues. Looked up from germline, CDR1 is MGHDK and CDR2 is SYGVNS. CDR3 bases: TGTGCCAGCAGTGGACAGGTCGCCTACGAGCAGTACTTC. Translated: CASSGQVAYEQYF.

This chain joins TRBV29-1 and TRBJ1-1; TRBD1 agrees at 7 bases. CDR1 and CDR2 from the germline V gene are SQVTM and ANQGSEA. This CDR3 contains 15 residues. V gave up 4 bases and J gave up 2 bases; unmatched junction bases: 10. The CDR3 region has the DNA TGCAGCGTTGGATTTACAGGGGTTGGTAACACTGAAGCTTTCTTT. The encoded protein is CSVGFTGVGNTEAFF.

This chain uses TRBV15 with TRBJ2-3; no clear D gene. The CDR3 is 18 amino acids. Germline V CDR1 and CDR2: LNHNV, YYDKDF (reference sequence). The ends were cut back, 2 bases at V and 2 bases at J, with 20 bases in the middle. The CDR3 coding sequence is TGTGCCACCAGCAGAATTCCCCAAGAGCGCCGACTCACAGATACGCAGTATTTT. Its translation: CATSRIPQERRLTDTQYF.